This is a list of T cell receptor beta chains from one sample in a study of T cells in Graves' hyperthyroidism and ophthalmopathy. TCRdb used MiXCR to reprocess the multiplex PCR reads, holding one entry per CDR3 protein. The sample lists 350,000 to 400,000 distinct CDR3 sequences; about 15% were seen once. Source material: blood. The receptors come from a woman aged 25 to 39 with Graves' hyperthyroidism. Both conserved end residues are part of each CDR3. Fields, in order: J gene, V gene, D gene, CDR3 length, clone size, CDR3 DNA, CDR3 protein. A D gene is named only where the DNA matches it firmly. Some rows mark clone size as missing; the rest say once, few, many or name a class of expanded clone.

>TRBJ1-1|TRBV20-1|TRBD1|15|many
TGCAGTGGCCAAGCGACAGGGGGCGGCGGCACTGAAGCTTTCTTT
CSGQATGGGGTEAFF
>TRBJ2-7|TRBV5-8|-|12|-
TGTGCCGCCCAAGGCCCAGGGGTCGAGCAGTACTTC
CAAQGPGVEQYF
>TRBJ1-4|TRBV5-1|-|16|few
TGCGCCAGCAGCCTGTCCGGGGGTACGGCTAATGAAAAACTGTTTTTT
CASSLSGGTANEKLFF
>TRBJ1-5|TRBV18|-|14|once
TGTGCCAGCTCACCACCGGTCAGGGATCAGCCCCAGCATTTT
CASSPPVRDQPQHF
>TRBJ1-5|TRBV29-1|TRBD1|13|many
TGCAGCGTTGGGCAGGGGGCGGGTCAGCCCCAGCATTTT
CSVGQGAGQPQHF
>TRBJ2-3|TRBV6-5|-|15|many
TGTGCCAGCAGTTATGTTGGGGGGGCTGGAGATACGCAGTATTTT
CASSYVGGAGDTQYF
>TRBJ2-5|TRBV28|-|14|few
TGTGCCAGCAGCCTACAGGGGAGGAGGGAGACCCAGTACTTC
CASSLQGRRETQYF
>TRBJ2-1|TRBV30|-|12|many
TGTGCCTGGAGTGTACTGGTCGGGGAGCAGTTCTTC
CAWSVLVGEQFF
>TRBJ1-6|TRBV6-1|-|13|-
TGTGCCGGCGGTGAAATCACGAATTCACCCCTCCACTTT
CAGGEITNSPLHF
>TRBJ2-3|TRBV3-1|-|14|many
TGTGCCAGCAGCCGTCAGGACGGCACAGATACGCAGTATTTT
CASSRQDGTDTQYF
>TRBJ2-5|TRBV10-3|-|13|many
TGTGCCATCACCCGGGACTCGAGAGAGACCCAGTACTTC
CAITRDSRETQYF
>TRBJ2-6|TRBV28|-|15|-
TGTGCCAGCTATGACAGAGGTCGTGGGGCCAACGTCCTGACTTTC
CASYDRGRGANVLTF
>TRBJ1-1|TRBV3-1|-|15|many
TGTGCCAGCAGCCAAGTCCGGTCAGGTTTCACTGAAGCTTTCTTT
CASSQVRSGFTEAFF
>TRBJ2-2|TRBV27|TRBD1|21|many
TGTGCCAGCCCCCAAACCCCTCTCGGTCGGACAGGGGATTTAATTTTAGGGGAGCTGTTTTTT
CASPQTPLGRTGDLILGELFF
>TRBJ2-3|TRBV12-3/TRBV12-4|-|14|many
TGTGCCAGCAGTACCGGGACTTCCACAGATACGCAGTATTTT
CASSTGTSTDTQYF
>TRBJ2-7|TRBV6-1|-|14|-
TGTGCCAGCAGTAGATATACAGGCTCCTACGAGCAGTACTTC
CASSRYTGSYEQYF
>TRBJ1-5|TRBV10-3|-|15|-
TGTGCCATCAGTGAGGTGGGTTTTAGCAATCAGCCCCAGCATTTT
CAISEVGFSNQPQHF
>TRBJ2-7|TRBV24-1|TRBD2|15|many
TGTGCCACCAGTGCCCCCAGCGGGAGCTCCTACGAGCAGTACTTC
CATSAPSGSSYEQYF
>TRBJ1-6|TRBV3-1|-|13|-
TGTGCCAGCAGCCAGAACAGGAATTCACCCCTCCACTTT
CASSQNRNSPLHF
>TRBJ2-2|TRBV24-1|TRBD1|16|many
TGTGCCACCAGTGATTCGGGACAGGGTGCCACCGGGGAGCTGTTTTTT
CATSDSGQGATGELFF
>TRBJ2-7|TRBV18|-|13|many
TGTGCCAGCTCACCATTATTAGCGGACGAGCAGTACTTC
CASSPLLADEQYF
>TRBJ2-1|TRBV30|TRBD1|14|many
TGTGCCTGGAGCCCCGGGACAGCCTACAATGAGCAGTTCTTC
CAWSPGTAYNEQFF
>TRBJ1-1|TRBV20-1|TRBD1|13|few
TGCAGTGCTAGAGCGGAGCACAGGGGGCGAGCTTTCTTT
CSARAEHRGRAFF
>TRBJ2-7|TRBV19|-|14|-
TGTGCCAGTAGTATCGACAGCCGACCGTCCGAGCAGTACTTC
CASSIDSRPSEQYF
>TRBJ2-3|TRBV27|-|13|-
TGTGCCAGCAGCCAGATAGGGGGGGATACGCAGTATTTT
CASSQIGGDTQYF
>TRBJ2-2|TRBV3-1|-|14|many
TGTGCCAGCAGCCAAGGTCAATTGTCCGGGGAGCTGTTTTTT
CASSQGQLSGELFF
>TRBJ2-3|TRBV2|-|16|many
TGTGCCAGCAGTGAAGGACTCTATAGACCCACAGATACGCAGTATTTT
CASSEGLYRPTDTQYF
>TRBJ2-7|TRBV5-1|TRBD2|20|many
TGCGCCAGCAGCTTGGATCTTCTGGAGCGACTAGCGGTCAACTCCTACGAGCAGTACTTC
CASSLDLLERLAVNSYEQYF
>TRBJ2-1|TRBV2|-|13|-
TGTGCCAGCTATGTGACAGTATACAATGAGCAGCTCTTC
CASYVTVYNEQLF
>TRBJ1-1|TRBV7-9|-|12|many
TGTGCCAGCAGATCTCCCCCGGGGGGAGCTTTCTTT
CASRSPPGGAFF
>TRBJ2-7|TRBV29-1|-|15|-
TGCAGCGTTGGGGAGCCGGCGGAGGCTTCCTACGAGCAGTACTTC
CSVGEPAEASYEQYF
>TRBJ2-7|TRBV12-3/TRBV12-4|TRBD1|15|few
TGTGCCAGCAGCACCGAGGGGACAGCGGCCTACGAGCAGTACTTC
CASSTEGTAAYEQYF
>TRBJ2-3|TRBV5-8|TRBD1|15|many
TGTGCCAGCAGCGAAACAGGGGGCGGCACAGATACGCAGTATTTT
CASSETGGGTDTQYF
>TRBJ2-3|TRBV30|-|12|many
TGTGCCTGGAGTGTACACACAGATACGCAGTATTTT
CAWSVHTDTQYF
>TRBJ2-1|TRBV9|TRBD2|15|many
TGTGCCAGCAGCGTAGGGCTAGCGGAGTACAATGAGCAGTTCTTC
CASSVGLAEYNEQFF
>TRBJ2-5|TRBV3-1|TRBD1|14|many
TGTGCCAGCAGCCTAACAGGGGGCGCAGAGACCCAGTACTTC
CASSLTGGAETQYF
>TRBJ2-5|TRBV2|TRBD2|16|few
TGTGCCAGCAGCCTCTGGACTAGCGGGCCCGAAGAGACCCAGTACTTC
CASSLWTSGPEETQYF
>TRBJ2-5|TRBV2|-|17|few
TGTGCCAGCAGTGAACGAGGACTGACGATAGCACAAGAGACCCAGTACTTC
CASSERGLTIAQETQYF
>TRBJ2-3|TRBV12-3/TRBV12-4|TRBD1|15|many
TGTGCCAGCAGTTCGACAGGGGATAACACAGATACGCAGTATTTT
CASSSTGDNTDTQYF
>TRBJ2-4|TRBV11-1|-|15|-
TGTGCCAGCCAGGAACGAGGGGTAACCAAAAACATTCAGTACTTC
CASQERGVTKNIQYF
>TRBJ2-4|TRBV10-3|-|17|few
TGTGCCATCAGTGACGGGGGTCAGGACGGTACCAAAAACATTCAGTACTTC
CAISDGGQDGTKNIQYF
>TRBJ2-3|TRBV6-4|-|13|-
TGTGCCAGCTCCAATGAGGACACAGATACGCAGTATTTT
CASSNEDTDTQYF
>TRBJ2-3|TRBV6-1|TRBD1|15|few
TGTGCCAGCAGTTTTGCCGGGACAGACACAGATACGCAGTATTTT
CASSFAGTDTDTQYF
>TRBJ2-2|TRBV12-3/TRBV12-4|TRBD2|15|-
TGTGCCAGCAGTTTTCGGTCCAGCGGGAGAGGGGAGCTGTTTTTT
CASSFRSSGRGELFF
>TRBJ2-5|TRBV10-3|TRBD1|13|many
TGTGCCATCTCATCGACAGGGGAATGGACCCAGTACTTC
CAISSTGEWTQYF
>TRBJ1-1|TRBV4-2|TRBD1|15|-
TGTGCCAGCAGCCCGAAGGACAGGGGAAGCACTGAAGCTTTCTTT
CASSPKDRGSTEAFF
>TRBJ2-5|TRBV12-5|-|15|many
TGTGCTAGTGGTCCATCGGACGGATATCAAGAGACCCAGTACTTC
CASGPSDGYQETQYF
>TRBJ2-5|TRBV29-1|TRBD1|14|many
TGCAGCGTCGGACCAACAGGGGGCTGGGAGACCCAGTACTTC
CSVGPTGGWETQYF
>TRBJ2-5|TRBV24-1|-|12|few
TGTGCCACCAGTGTTGGCGGAGAGACCCAGTACTTC
CATSVGGETQYF
>TRBJ2-7|TRBV6-9|TRBD2|18|-
TGTGCCAGCAGTTACTCGAACCCAACTAGCGGATTAACCTACGAGCAGTACTTC
CASSYSNPTSGLTYEQYF
>TRBJ1-5|TRBV7-9|-|15|-
TGTGCCAGCAGCCCGGGACAATTGAGCAATCAGCCCCAGCATTTT
CASSPGQLSNQPQHF